Detailed here is one T cell receptor (beta chain). Its binding antigen is unknown. There are no base qualities to consult, and no much larger clone falls within one base. The cohort comprised 670 or so healthy bone marrow donors. At the time of sampling, every cohort member was nominally healthy, though immune exposures that went unrecorded were likely present. The donor was CMV seronegative and belonged to the group of 350 or so seronegative cohort members. A peripheral blood sample was provided by each donor, and peripheral blood mononuclear cells were used for TCR beta sequencing. The Qiagen DNeasy Blood Extraction Kit was used to extract genomic DNA from the blood cell samples. These data come from a study of cytomegalovirus exposure and HLA in healthy donors (dated by TCRdb to 2016 to 2017). Regarding the research as a whole: An earlier analysis of 587 of the donors reported 250 to 300 Gb of sequence data and about 100 million unique TCR beta sequences from around 200 million T cells. Approximately 310 gigabases of sequencing data and approximately 84 million unique TCR sequences were included in an early release covering 500 to 750 HLA-typed donors. Among the approximately 430 genotyped donors, about 83% belonged to the genetic ancestry cluster associated with self-reported Caucasian donors. The study aimed to test whether signatures of past pathogen exposure could be identified by cataloging public T cell receptors. The study profiled the T cell repertoires of approximately 700 subjects by immunosequencing and related them to cytomegalovirus serostatus. A separate validation cohort of 90 to 150 different subjects was used in addition to the 666-subject first cohort. To predict cytomegalovirus infection status, the study combined high-throughput TCR immunosequencing, statistical association of individual TCRs with disease status, and machine learning. In a later analysis, previously published TCR beta repertoires from 550 to 700 donors were re-analyzed and high-resolution HLA genotyping was added so that TCR occurrence patterns could be studied. In the later analysis, no new phenotypic data were used to find candidate immune exposures; instead, reliance was placed on TCR beta sequences and their occurrence across donors. In an earlier analysis of 587 of the donors, high-throughput TCR beta sequencing was used to judge whether each TCR beta V gene segment behaved as functional or pseudogenic. Donor age, sex, ethnicity and CMV serostatus were compiled together with the repertoire data. A later genetic analysis used genome-wide SNP genotypes for about 60% of the roughly 670 donors, treating that subset as a discovery cohort. Every repertoire in the discovery cohort had been generated on one and the same sequencing platform. Class I and class II HLA loci were covered by the typing at four-digit resolution. Typing coverage differed by locus: A, B, C, DRB1 and DQB1 were typed in about 620-640 donors, DQA1 in roughly 500, DPA1 in 600 to 610, and DPB1 in approximately 450. Several DR-DQ haplotypes were treated as single units for association and clustering because of strong linkage in the cohort. Across 398 genotyped donors of the cohort, an average of approximately 200,000 unique TCR beta nucleotide sequences per donor were sequenced, and about a sixth of those sequences were non-productive. The investigation overall reported the following: It was suggested by the authors that the approach could potentially be generalized to other disease states and immunological phenotypes. For the cohort, immune exposure information was limited to CMV serostatus. Compared with the 666-donor mean, donors in an Asian-associated ancestry cluster had fewer N-insertions in productive TCRs, according to a later genetic analysis. A few of the identified cytomegalovirus-associated TCR beta chains were confirmed in vitro to be specific for cytomegalovirus antigens. A further reported finding was that TCR beta sequences accurately predicted the HLA-A and HLA-B alleles for most subjects in the first cohort. Roughly uniform sequencing depth across donors was assumed in presence/absence analyses, although this assumption may not hold. Correlated functional status among segregating V segments might reflect linkage disequilibrium, but an unknown experimental factor could not be ruled out. Because the 87-base-pair reads could not distinguish some IMGT-functional V segments, including TRBV6-2 and TRBV6-3, those segments were excluded. In a later analysis, HLA-associated TCR beta chains were found to be more clonally expanded and to have lower generation probabilities than equally common non-associated chains. The study gave a list of under 200 TCR beta chains associated with cytomegalovirus. A later analysis found that most CMV-associated TCR beta chains appeared HLA-restricted, with HLA associations seemingly driven largely by CMV exposure. Assigning TCR associations to individual alleles was difficult when HLA alleles, especially DR and DQ, strongly co-occurred. Across donors, most TCR sequences were observed very rarely, whereas some public TCRs were present in many individuals. In an earlier analysis of some 640 of the donors, most TCR beta V segments were observed in productive rearrangements about 87% or about 30% of the time, broadly matching IMGT annotations. According to a later analysis, TCR association rates differed among HLA loci, with DRB1 alleles showing the most associated TCRs and HLA-C alleles showing the fewest. At a false discovery rate of 0.05, a later analysis linked 16,951 TCR beta sequences to specific HLA alleles. Only TCR beta chains were sequenced in this cohort, and the absence of alpha or paired-chain data limited detectable features. In a later genetic analysis, a missense DCLRE1C variant was associated with V-gene and J-gene trimming of TCR beta chains, and the association was replicated in an independent cohort. Because some donors lacked HLA typing at each locus, the association tests relied only on the typed subset. Around 16 rarely observed V segments, including chromosome 9 orphons, were excluded from the earlier analysis of several hundred of the donors because counts were too low. A later analysis reported that several top co-occurrence clusters appeared linked to parvovirus B19, influenza, CMV and Epstein-Barr virus. The sequencing pipeline was judged likely to have produced a cluster of highly shared sequence variants as a technical artifact. The classifier was reported to diagnose cytomegalovirus status with high specificity and sensitivity in both the original cohort and the validation cohort.

Library construction relied on the immunoSEQ multiplex PCR assay. For the multiplex PCR, a mixture combining 60 forward primers for TCR Vbeta segments and 13 reverse primers for TCR Jbeta segments was used. The CDR3 region of rearranged TCR beta genes was amplified from genomic DNA by a multiplex PCR assay. Amplified TCR beta libraries were sequenced as 87-base-pair reads on the Illumina HiSeq System. Per the source publication's procedure: A later analysis tallied 75 million to 95 million unique TCR beta chains across the approximately 670 repertoires, and about 12 million of those chains were shared by two or more donors. Raw reads were error-corrected and collapsed into unique sequences with a nearest-neighbor algorithm that merged closely related sequences to remove PCR and sequencing errors. V, D and J gene segments were assigned by aligning CDR3 sequences to IMGT reference sequences. For a sequence to be retained, at least a six-nucleotide match to both a V gene segment and a J gene segment was required. A rearrangement counted as productive if the CDR3 had no stop codons and remained in frame with V and J, and every other rearrangement counted as non-productive. CDR3 was defined by IMGT convention, running from the second conserved V-encoded cysteine to the conserved J-encoded phenylalanine. In an earlier analysis of more than 550 of the donors, sequences lacking an unambiguous match to a single V gene segment were excluded. An earlier analysis of a few hundred of the donors called V segments functional above 56.7% productive rearrangements and segregating when the between-donor standard deviation exceeded 5%. To diagnose cytomegalovirus status from the catalog of TCR beta chain sequences, a statistical classification framework was built. In a later analysis, V and J genes were assigned by comparing TCR nucleotide sequences against IMGT/GENE-DB human TR gene sequences. The TCRdist pipeline was used in a later analysis to assign CDR3 sequences and most-parsimonious VDJ recombination scenarios. A later analysis defined each TCR beta chain by its CDR3 amino acid sequence plus V-gene family, and excluded reads lacking a unique V-gene family. A later analysis removed several hundred highly shared, low-generation-probability nucleotide sequences to deal with suspected cross-contamination and a sequencing artifact. A later analysis calculated a clonal expansion index for each public chain from normalized within-repertoire ranks of inferred template counts. In a later analysis, generation probabilities were computed using a VDJ recombination model fitted to out-of-frame rearrangements, and the results were checked against IGoR. In a later analysis, TCR-TCR, TCR-HLA and TCR-CMV co-occurrence was scored with hypergeometric tests, and a repertoire-size bias correction was applied to TCR pairs. To estimate false discovery rates, a later analysis permuted the HLA or CMV assignments 20 times. In a later analysis, co-occurring TCRs were grouped using DBSCAN, with TCRdist sequence similarity added in when clustering inside HLA-allele-positive subsets. Co-occurrence clustering excluded repertoires with fewer than 30,000 or more than 120,000 public chains, plus five with anomalous nucleotide sharing. The clones in this table, taken by TCRdb from immuneACCESS, are in-frame only. Not every clone is retained; where verified, under half of the shortfall comes from an unresolved V gene, and the cause of the rest is unknown. V and J calls and clone size follow that table, whereas D and trimming were derived from the DNA. The sample table shows roughly 240,000 clones, and roughly 73% are seen once. Jointly, the top ten make up around 0.45% of the sample.

Based on the germline V gene (reference sequence), the CDR1 and CDR2 sequences are PRHDT and FYEKMQ. V is clipped by 0 bases and J by 2 bases, and the sequence between their germline boundaries is 4 bases long. Measured from the cysteine to the phenylalanine, the CDR3 is 13 residues long. Only CDR3 DNA is held: 39 bases, read in frame from base 1. The source is a boy aged 5-17 years in good health and CMV-seronegative. The chain uses TRBV13 and TRBJ1-2, with no reliable assignment of the D segment. What was sequenced was PBMCs. The CDR3 corresponds to CASSLGQNYGYTF. The sequenced DNA: TGTGCCAGCAGCTTAGGACAGAACTATGGCTACACCTTC. Extended through the reference TRBV13 and TRBJ1-2 proteins, this CDR3 yields the full variable domain: AAGVIQSPRHLIKEKRETATLKCYPIPRHDTVYWYQQGPGQDPQFLISFYEKMQSDKGSIPDRFSAQQFSDYHSELNMSSLELGDSALYFCASSLGQNYGYTFGSGTRLTVV.